The 19 T cell receptor beta chains below come from one sample, sequenced in a study of cytomegalovirus exposure and HLA in healthy donors (dated by TCRdb to about 2017). Library method: the immunoSEQ multiplex PCR assay. For the multiplex PCR, a mixture combining 60 forward primers for TCR Vbeta segments and 13 reverse primers for TCR Jbeta segments was used. Drawn from immuneACCESS, this table holds only the in-frame rearrangements with V and J called that TCRdb kept. Clones are partly lost; checked studies trace under half to an unresolved V gene and leave the rest unexplained. This sample holds about 130,000 clones; over 60% were observed only once. 2% of the sample rests with the top ten. The sequencing input was PBMCs. The receptors were sampled from a man aged 25 to 40 in good health and CMV-seronegative.

The sample holds a few counts of this clone. Other DNA sequences in this specimen translate into the identical CDR3. The V call is TRBV2, the J call TRBJ2-7; 9 nucleotides match TRBD1. Losses at the gene ends were 6 bases for V and 3 bases for J; bases not matched to a gene: 0. Germline CDR1 and CDR2: SNHLY and FYNNEI. The length of the CDR3 is 12 residues. The DNA for the CDR3 is TGTGCCAGCAGGACAGGGGGCTACGAGCAGTACTTC. Its protein is CASRTGGYEQYF.

There are a few counts of this clone. The genes are TRBV5-6 and TRBJ2-3; D uncertain. This CDR3 has 13 residues. Per the germline V gene, CDR1 is SGHDT and CDR2 is YYEEEE. Trimming removed 1 base at V and 7 bases at J, with 10 bases between. The CDR3: CASSLSSSNTQYF. The CDR3 region has the DNA TGTGCCAGCAGCTTGTCTAGTTCCAATACGCAGTATTTT. The whole variable domain, remainder taken from reference TRBV5-6 and TRBJ2-3, is DAGVTQSPTHLIKTRGQQVTLRCSPKSGHDTVSWYQQALGQGPQFIFQYYEEEERQRGNFPDRFSGHQFPNYSSELNVNALLLGDSALYLCASSLSSSNTQYFGPGTRLTVL.

This clone was seen more than once but under ten times. V gene TRBV25-1 combines with J gene TRBJ2-2, with TRBD1 as a possible D gene (6 bases). Per germline, CDR1 MGHDK and CDR2 SYGVNS. There are 16 residues in the CDR3. V gave up 1 base and J gave up 2 bases, with 11 bases separating them. The CDR3 protein is CASSEWTVANTGELFF. CDR3 DNA: TGTGCCAGCAGTGAATGGACAGTTGCCAACACCGGGGAGCTGTTTTTT.

J is TRBJ2-3 and V is TRBV5-6, with D tentatively TRBD2 (6 bases). CDR3 size: 15 residues. The germline V gene encodes CDR1 SGHDT and CDR2 YYEEEE. V lost 0 bases and J lost 6, with 14 bases in between. The DNA for the CDR3 is TGTGCCAGCAGCTTGGCGGGAGCCCCCGGGGATACGCAGTATTTT. Translating it yields CASSLAGAPGDTQYF.

The chain recombines TRBV5-1 with TRBJ2-3; D may be TRBD1 (6 bases). Trimming removed 0 bases at V and 2 bases at J, with 19 bases between. The CDR3 has 18 residues. Germline V gives CDR1 SGHRS, CDR2 YFSETQ. CDR3 sequence (DNA): TGCGCCAGCAGCTTGGGACAGGAAGGCCCTCTAGTCACAGATACGCAGTATTTT. Its protein product is CASSLGQEGPLVTDTQYF.

J is TRBJ2-5 and V is TRBV7-8; 9 positions match TRBD2. Germline CDR1 and CDR2: SGHVS and FQNEAQ. CDR3 size: 16 residues. V dropped 4 bases and J dropped 7; count of bases not matched to a gene: 13. CDR3 nucleotide sequence: TGTGCCAGCAGCTCTCCCGCGGGAGGGAGGGGGGGGACCCAGTACTTC. Protein: CASSSPAGGRGGTQYF. Drawing the rest from reference TRBV7-8 and TRBJ2-5, the complete variable domain is GAGVSQSPRYKVAKRGQDVALRCDPISGHVSLFWYQQALGQGPEFLTYFQNEAQLDKSGLPSDRFFAERPEGSVSTLKIQRTQQEDSAVYLCASSSPAGGRGGTQYFGPGTRLLVL.

This clone was counted between two and nine times. The rearrangement joins TRBV11-3 to TRBJ1-4; TRBD1 is a possible D gene (6 bases). The CDR3 covers 17 residues. Germline V gene lookup returns CDR1 SGHNT and CDR2 YENEEA. V lost 2 bases, J lost 6 bases, and 19 bases lay in between. CDR3 sequence: CASSLRGTAHGDEKLFF. The CDR3 DNA reads TGTGCCAGCAGCTTAAGGGGGACCGCACACGGCGATGAAAAACTGTTTTTT.

The genes are TRBV5-4 and TRBJ1-4; no clear D. The CDR3 consists of 16 residues. The V gene's germline CDR1 is SGHNT and CDR2 YYREEE (reference sequence). The V end lost 4 bases, the J end lost 7 bases, and 20 bases lay between the germline ends. In DNA form, the CDR3 reads TGTGCCAGCAGCCCGGACGCAGGACTACTTAGTGAAAAACTGTTTTTT. It yields the protein CASSPDAGLLSEKLFF. Variable domain in full (rest from reference TRBV5-4 and TRBJ1-4): ETGVTQSPTHLIKTRGQQVTLRCSSQSGHNTVSWYQQALGQGPQFIFQYYREEENGRGNFPPRFSGLQFPNYSSELNVNALELDDSALYLCASSPDAGLLSEKLFFGSGTQLSVL.

The V and J genes are TRBV9 and TRBJ2-7; tentative D call: TRBD2 (6 bases). CDR1 and CDR2 from the germline V gene are SGDLS and YYNGEE. V was trimmed by 0 bases and J by 4 bases, leaving 11 bases between them. CDR3 length: 14 amino acids. The CDR3 sequence: CASSVDGRSYEQYF. CDR3 DNA sequence: TGTGCCAGCAGCGTAGACGGGAGATCTTACGAGCAGTACTTC.

The chain has TRBV6-5 and TRBJ1-3; possibly TRBD1 for D (6 bases). V dropped 2 bases and J dropped 1 base, with 9 bases sitting between them. CDR3 length: 15 residues. In germline, CDR1 is MNHEY, CDR2 SVGAGI. CDR3 coding DNA: TGTGCCAGCAGTTACGGCAGGGGTTCTGGAAACACCATATATTTT. Translation: CASSYGRGSGNTIYF.

This chain links TRBV10-3 with TRBJ1-1; D not certain. The CDR3 covers 14 residues. Germline values: CDR1 ENHRY, CDR2 SYGVKD. V lost 2 bases, J lost 0 bases, and 7 bases lay in between. The CDR3 sequence: CAISEAEMNTEAFF. DNA of the CDR3: TGTGCCATCAGTGAGGCAGAAATGAACACTGAAGCTTTCTTT.

This chain uses TRBV29-1 with TRBJ1-2; 7 bases map to TRBD1. V lost 7 bases and J lost 6; bases outside the gene matches: 11. CDR1 is SQVTM, CDR2 ANQGSEA, per germline. This CDR3 spans 13 amino acids. DNA of the CDR3: TGCAGCGCGTCCCGCCGGGACAGAAATGGCTACACCTTC. Its protein is CSASRRDRNGYTF.

V usage is TRBV28 and J usage is TRBJ2-7; TRBD2 matches at 12 bases. CDR3 size: 14 residues. CDR1 and CDR2 (germline): MDHEN, SYDVKM. Unmatched junction bases numbered 7, after V lost 7 bases and J lost 6 bases. The CDR3 nucleotides read TGTGCCAGCACCCTAGCGGGAGGGCCGAGCGAGCAGTACTTC. Its protein is CASTLAGGPSEQYF. The full variable domain, with the rest looked up from reference TRBV28 and TRBJ2-7, is DVKVTQSSRYLVKRTGEKVFLECVQDMDHENMFWYRQDPGLGLRLIYFSYDVKMKEKGDIPEGYSVSREKKERFSLILESASTNQTSMYLCASTLAGGPSEQYFGPGTRLTVT.

The V gene is TRBV2, the J gene TRBJ2-1; weak D call: TRBD2 (6 bases). This CDR3 has 11 residues. Trimming pared 9 bases from V and 7 bases from J, leaving 10 bases between. The germline gives CDR1 SNHLY, CDR2 FYNNEI. CDR3 loop: CASRRENEQFF. The CDR3 nucleotides are TGTGCCAGTCGGAGGGAGAATGAGCAGTTCTTC.

The genes are TRBV4-1 and TRBJ1-2; D not resolved. Trimming cost V 0 bases and J 6 bases, with 20 bases left between them. The length of the CDR3 is 17 residues. Germline assignment: CDR1 MGHRA and CDR2 YSYEKL. The CDR3 sequence is CASSQEPGVAERNGYTF. CDR3 nucleotides: TGCGCCAGCAGCCAAGAGCCCGGTGTCGCAGAGCGGAATGGCTACACCTTC.

The chain is built from TRBV5-1 and TRBJ2-7, with 7 bases lining up with TRBD2. V gave up 3 bases and J gave up 1 base; unmatched junction bases: 13. The CDR3 loop spans 17 amino acids. Germline-derived CDR1 and CDR2 are SGHRS and YFSETQ. The CDR3 nucleotides read TGCGCCAGCAGCTCCTGGCAAGCGGGAACCTTATCCTACGAGCAGTACTTC. Translation: CASSSWQAGTLSYEQYF.

The rearrangement links TRBV19 to TRBJ1-3; 7 positions match TRBD1. The CDR3 spans 16 residues. Germline CDR1 reads LNHDA; CDR2 reads SQIVND (reference sequence). V was clipped by 1 base and J by 0 bases; unmatched bases: 3. CDR3 residues: CASSIAGTASGNTIYF. CDR3 nucleotide sequence: TGTGCCAGTAGTATAGCAGGGACAGCCTCTGGAAACACCATATATTTT.

This clone was seen only a few times. The chain recombines TRBV19 with TRBJ1-4, with D uncertain. The V gene's germline CDR1 is LNHDA and CDR2 SQIVND (reference sequence). The CDR3 is 15 amino acids. Trimming removed 3 bases at V and 2 bases at J, with 10 bases between. The CDR3: CASSMGVETNEKLFF. The CDR3 nucleotides read TGTGCCAGTAGTATGGGAGTAGAGACTAATGAAAAACTGTTTTTT.

The chain combines TRBV5-1 with TRBJ2-1; 7 positions match TRBD2. Germline V lookup: CDR1 SGHRS, CDR2 YFSETQ. The CDR3 runs to 12 residues. Losses at the gene ends were 2 bases for V and 7 bases for J; bases not matched to a gene: 0. CDR3 nucleotides: TGCGCCAGCAGCTTCGGGGGGAATGAGCAGTTCTTC. Translation gives CASSFGGNEQFF.